The clone carrying this T cell receptor beta chain is categorized as medium-sized. Authors' methods: How many nucleated cells were present was estimated from reference gene primer amplification. Sequencing used immunoSEQ multiplex PCR; TCRdb keeps in-frame clones, though not all of them. Clonal size and the V and J genes are those of that table, whereas D and trimming came from the DNA. The table lists approximately 200,000 clones, 80% of them singletons. The data were obtained in a study of blood T cell repertoires in COVID-19. The wider study: Researchers got acute and convalescent COVID-19 samples from the United States, Italy and Spain. Sample material is recorded as cDNA or gDNA derived from T cells, B-cell-depleted T cells, or PBMCs.

This receptor was identified in a woman in her forties with acute COVID-19. The sequenced sample consisted of PBMCs or T cells enriched from blood (not recorded which).

CDR3 sequence reads: CAWSVQGDYGYTF. CDR3 sequence (DNA): TGTGCCTGGAGTGTACAGGGGGACTATGGCTACACCTTC. The V and J genes are TRBV30 and TRBJ1-2, with 8 bases fitting TRBD1. J lost 3 bases, V lost 0 bases, and 0 bases had no gene match. The CDR3 contains 13 residues. Germline V CDR1 and CDR2: GTSNPN, SVGIG (reference sequence).